Below, one T cell receptor beta chain is given with its context. The length of the CDR3 is 11 residues. Per the germline V gene, CDR1 is SGHAT and CDR2 is FQNNGV. Trimming pared 5 bases from V and 6 bases from J, leaving 8 bases between. Original methodology: Estimates of nucleated cell counts were drawn from the amplification of reference gene primers. TCRdb's copy holds only in-frame clones and misses some; the assay was immunoSEQ multiplex PCR. Clone size and the V and J calls come from that table; the DNA yielded D and trimming. This table holds about 160,000 clones, about 85% found once. These data originate in a study of blood T cell repertoires in COVID-19. Across the whole study: The cDNA or gDNA used as material had been derived from T cells, B-cell-depleted T cells, or PBMCs.

The material sequenced was peripheral blood. The chain couples TRBV11-2 to TRBJ2-7, with D unclear. This sequence originates from a man in his forties with acute or convalescent COVID-19. CDR3 sequence: CASSIQSEQYF. The CDR3, as DNA: TGTGCCAGCAGCATACAGAGCGAGCAGTACTTC.